The 9 T cell receptor beta chains listed next were all sequenced from one sample in a study of cytomegalovirus exposure and HLA in healthy donors. PCR primers comprised 60 Vbeta and 13 Jbeta primers. Sequenced by immunoSEQ multiplex PCR; TCRdb stores in-frame clones only, minus some. The sample lists some 200,000 clones, about three quarters occurring once. The sequenced sample was PBMCs. The receptor set was obtained from a man between 18 and 35 years old in good health and CMV-seronegative.

A single count supports this clone. V and J are TRBV7-6 and TRBJ2-7; 10 bases are a match to TRBD2. This CDR3 comprises 17 residues. The germline CDR1 and CDR2 sequences are SGHVS and FNYEAQ. J was trimmed by 4 bases and V by 4 bases; bases with no gene match: 13. The CDR3 DNA reads TGTGCCAGCAGCTCCCTCGGGGAGCGGGAGGGCCTATACGAGCAGTACTTC. It yields the protein CASSSLGEREGLYEQYF. Full variable domain (rest looked up from reference TRBV7-6 and TRBJ2-7): GAGVSQSPRYKVTKRGQDVALRCDPISGHVSLYWYRQALGQGPEFLTYFNYEAQQDKSGLPNDRFSAERPEGSISTLTIQRTEQRDSAMYRCASSSLGEREGLYEQYFGPGTRLTVT.

Points on this clone: This specimen includes other DNA sequences encoding the same CDR3. The chain carries TRBV21-1 and TRBJ1-1; the DNA was not compared with TRBD1, the D call given in the table. TRBV21-1 is a pseudogene. The CDR3 has 18 amino acids. The CDR3 bases are TGTGCCAGCAGCAAAATGGCGGTGACAGGGGTGTATTGCACTGAAGCTTTCTTT. Its translation: CASSKMAVTGVYCTEAFF.

V and J are TRBV29-1 and TRBJ1-6; the match to TRBD1 covers 8 bases. The CDR3 is 14 amino acids. V dropped 6 bases and J dropped 8; count of bases not matched to a gene: 9. The germline gives CDR1 SQVTM, CDR2 ANQGSEA. CDR3 DNA sequence: TGCAGCGTCCAGACAGGGGTTGGGGATTCACCCCTCCACTTT. Translation gives CSVQTGVGDSPLHF.

V usage is TRBV10-3 and J usage is TRBJ2-1; D uncertain. Trimming took off 4 bases at V and 6 bases at J, with 4 bases between the two ends. This CDR3 spans 11 amino acids. Germline-derived CDR1 and CDR2 are ENHRY and SYGVKD. The CDR3 nucleotides read TGTGCCATCAGTGTCCTCAATGAGCAGTTCTTC. Its translation: CAISVLNEQFF.

The genes are TRBV21-1 and TRBJ2-2; TRBD1 is the table's D call and was not checked against the DNA. TRBV21-1 is a documented pseudogene. The CDR3 is 16 residues long. For the CDR3, the DNA is TGTGCCAGCAGCGAATGGACAGGGTTACTTGGCGGGGAGCTGTTTTTT. It yields the protein CASSEWTGLLGGELFF.

The V and J genes are TRBV7-9 and TRBJ1-5; perhaps TRBD1 as D (5 bases). Germline V gene lookup returns CDR1 SEHNR and CDR2 FQNEAQ (reference sequence). This CDR3 region has 18 residues. Trimming pared 4 bases from V and 0 bases from J, leaving 19 bases between. CDR3 residues: CASSSSGTDPLSNQPQHF. The CDR3, as DNA: TGTGCCAGCAGCTCTTCCGGGACTGATCCCCTTAGCAATCAGCCCCAGCATTTT.

The chain joins TRBV11-1 to TRBJ2-1; D possibly corresponds to TRBD1 (5 bases). V lost 1 base, J lost 5 bases, and 12 bases lay in between. Per germline, CDR1 SGHAT and CDR2 FQDESV (reference sequence). The CDR3 totals 15 residues. The CDR3 protein is CASSLVPGFDNEQFF. The CDR3 DNA sequence: TGTGCCAGCAGCTTAGTCCCAGGGTTCGACAATGAGCAGTTCTTC.

V is TRBV9 and J is TRBJ1-2; no definite D call. CDR1 is SGDLS, CDR2 YYNGEE, per germline. Trimming stripped 0 bases from V and 3 bases from J, with 6 bases between. This CDR3 is built from 13 residues. The chain's CDR3 is CASSVGVDYGYTF. In nucleotides, the CDR3 is TGTGCCAGCAGCGTAGGAGTGGACTATGGCTACACCTTC.

Of note for this clone: At one end the junction does not follow the germline gene, possibly because of a read error. V usage is TRBV19 and J usage is TRBJ2-7; the match to TRBD2 covers 8 bases. The CDR3 totals 13 residues. CDR1 and CDR2 from the germline V gene are LNHDA and SQIVND (reference sequence). This CDR3 is CASRRTSSHEQYF. In nucleotides, the CDR3 is TGTGCCAGTAGAAGGACTAGCTCCCACGAGCAGTACTTC.